The 21 T cell receptor beta chains in this list originate from one sample, sequenced in a study of cytomegalovirus exposure and HLA in healthy donors. PCR primers comprised 60 Vbeta and 13 Jbeta primers. Clones were read by immunoSEQ multiplex PCR, and TCRdb kept only the in-frame ones, dropping some. Among 150,000 to 160,000 clones listed, 80% were seen once. The sequenced sample was PBMCs. The receptors were sampled from a woman between 40 and 55 years old in good health and CMV-seropositive.

The chain links TRBV7-8 to TRBJ1-3; TRBD1 aligns across 8 bases. The CDR3 is made up of 15 amino acids. The germline CDR1 and CDR2 sequences are SGHVS and FQNEAQ. V lost 5 bases and J lost 2; bases outside the gene matches: 5. CDR3 DNA: TGTGCCAGCAGCGTAACAGGGGGTGCTGGAAACACCATATATTTT. It yields the protein CASSVTGGAGNTIYF.

The chain links TRBV7-8 to TRBJ2-1, with a weak D call TRBD1 (6 bases). The germline V and J ends were trimmed by 5 bases and 2 bases, with 16 bases remaining between them. The CDR3 extends over 16 amino acids. Germline V gives CDR1 SGHVS, CDR2 FQNEAQ. The CDR3 bases are TGTGCCAGCAGCCCTGGACAGCGAGGGGCCTACAATGAGCAGTTCTTC. Translating it yields CASSPGQRGAYNEQFF.

The chain is built from TRBV7-6 and TRBJ1-5, with 10 bases lining up with TRBD1. CDR1 is SGHVS, CDR2 FNYEAQ, per germline. The CDR3 runs 15 residues. The V gene end was trimmed by 4 bases and the J gene end by 2 bases; junction bases not matched to a gene: 2. The CDR3, as DNA: TGTGCCAGCAGCTCCGGGACAGGGGGCAATCAGCCCCAGCATTTT. This translates into CASSSGTGGNQPQHF. The variable domain in full, with the rest retrieved from reference TRBV7-6 and TRBJ1-5, is GAGVSQSPRYKVTKRGQDVALRCDPISGHVSLYWYRQALGQGPEFLTYFNYEAQQDKSGLPNDRFSAERPEGSISTLTIQRTEQRDSAMYRCASSSGTGGNQPQHFGDGTRLSIL.

V usage is TRBV2 and J usage is TRBJ1-5; D is possibly TRBD1 (6 bases). Germline V gene data show CDR1 as SNHLY and CDR2 as FYNNEI. The CDR3 covers 14 residues. Between the trimmed V and J ends, which lost 3 bases and 6 bases, there was a span of 12 bases. CDR3 DNA sequence: TGTGCCAGCAGTGATGGGGGCGCACGTCAGCCCCAGCATTTT. This translates into CASSDGGARQPQHF.

The V gene is TRBV6-1, the J gene TRBJ1-1; possible D gene TRBD1, 5 bases. This CDR3 comprises 18 residues. With 3 bases removed from V and 0 bases from J, the gap between germline ends came to 20 bases. The germline V gene encodes CDR1 MNHNS and CDR2 SASEGT. CDR3 amino acids: CASSEVPGDWAMNTEAFF. CDR3 sequence (DNA): TGTGCCAGCAGTGAGGTTCCGGGGGATTGGGCCATGAACACTGAAGCTTTCTTT.

This chain links TRBV28 with TRBJ1-2; D gene unclear. The germline V and J ends were trimmed by 3 bases and 4 bases, with 9 bases remaining between them. The CDR3 is 13 amino acids. Germline loops: CDR1 MDHEN, CDR2 SYDVKM. The CDR3 DNA reads TGTGCCAGCAGTTTGCTCGCAGGCTATGGCTACACCTTC. This translates into CASSLLAGYGYTF.

This clone showed up just once. The chain employs TRBV30 and TRBJ1-5; D remains unclear. The V end was cut by 2 bases, the J end by 0 bases, with 5 bases between. Germline V gene lookup returns CDR1 GTSNPN and CDR2 SVGIG (reference sequence). The CDR3 is made up of 13 amino acids. The CDR3: CAWSSNSNQPQHF. The DNA of the CDR3 is TGTGCCTGGAGTTCTAATAGCAATCAGCCCCAGCATTTT.

The rearrangement links TRBV30 to TRBJ1-5; D might be TRBD1 (5 bases). There are 15 residues in the CDR3. Germline assignment: CDR1 GTSNPN and CDR2 SVGIG (reference sequence). V was trimmed by 1 base and J by 1 base, leaving 11 bases between them. In nucleotides, the CDR3 is TGTGCCTGGAGTGGACAGACGACAAGCAATCAGCCCCAGCATTTT. It is translated as CAWSGQTTSNQPQHF.

The chain joins TRBV15 to TRBJ1-5; D is perhaps TRBD1 (6 bases). This CDR3 contains 14 residues. Trimming stripped 4 bases from V and 1 base from J, with 8 bases between. The germline CDR1 and CDR2 sequences are LNHNV and YYDKDF (reference sequence). The CDR3 bases are TGTGCCACCAGCAAAAGGGGGAGCAATCAGCCCCAGCATTTT. It is translated as CATSKRGSNQPQHF.

This chain links TRBV4-1 with TRBJ2-1, with D maybe TRBD2 (5 bases). Trimming removed 3 bases at V and 8 bases at J, with 14 bases between. The CDR3 totals 14 residues. CDR1 is MGHRA, CDR2 YSYEKL, per germline. CDR3 protein: CASSQNLRADEQFF. CDR3 coding DNA: TGCGCCAGCAGCCAGAATTTGCGGGCGGATGAGCAGTTCTTC.

The V call is TRBV7-3, the J call TRBJ2-1; possibly TRBD2 for D (5 bases). Trimming left V 2 bases short and J 4 bases short, with 12 bases between. Germline CDR1 reads SGHTA; CDR2 reads FQGTGA. This CDR3 spans 15 amino acids. CDR3 DNA sequence: TGTGCCAGCAGCTTATATGGGAGCACGTACAATGAGCAGTTCTTC. It yields the protein CASSLYGSTYNEQFF.

The rearrangement links TRBV7-6 to TRBJ2-7; TRBD1 matches 8 bases. CDR1 and CDR2 from the germline V gene are SGHVS and FNYEAQ. J lost 1 base, V lost 0 bases, and 5 bases had no gene match. This CDR3 contains 16 residues. CDR3: CASSLAGQGFSYEQYF. The CDR3 DNA reads TGTGCCAGCAGCTTAGCAGGACAGGGCTTTTCCTACGAGCAGTACTTC.

Worth noting for this clone: This CDR3 is also generated by other DNA sequences in the sample. The chain is built from TRBV6-1 and TRBJ1-3; D is perhaps TRBD1 (6 bases). Germline V gene data show CDR1 as MNHNS and CDR2 as SASEGT. V was trimmed by 8 bases and J by 2 bases, leaving 10 bases between them. CDR3 length: 13 amino acids. For the CDR3, the DNA is TGTGCCAGCCGGGCAGGGGCTGGAAACACCATATATTTT. It encodes CASRAGAGNTIYF.

Remarks on this clone: The junction differs from germline at one of its ends, possibly a read error. The sample holds other DNA sequences that translate to the same CDR3. The rearrangement links TRBV6-5 to TRBJ1-1; the match to TRBD1 covers 9 bases. Germline-derived CDR1 and CDR2 are MNHEY and SVGAGI. This CDR3 spans 13 amino acids. CDR3 sequence reads: CASGQGQNTEAFF. The CDR3 DNA reads as TGTGCCAGCGGACAGGGGCAGAACACTGAAGCCTTCTTT.

This chain uses TRBV19 with TRBJ1-5; TRBD1 aligns across 7 bases. CDR3 length: 14 amino acids. Per germline, CDR1 LNHDA and CDR2 SQIVND (reference sequence). The trim removed 3 bases at V and 2 bases at J, leaving 1 base unmatched. Here the CDR3 DNA reads TGTGCCAGTAGTATCGACAGGGGCAATCAGCCCCAGCATTTT. Amino acids: CASSIDRGNQPQHF.

This chain connects TRBV5-8 to TRBJ2-5; 10 nucleotides line up with TRBD1. The CDR3 is made up of 17 amino acids. With V trimmed by 4 bases and J by 1 base, 10 bases remained unmatched. Germline CDR1 reads SGHTS; CDR2 reads YDEGEE. CDR3 coding DNA: TGTGCCAGCAGCCTAGGCAGGACAGGGGGTTTCCAAGAGACCCAGTACTTC. It specifies CASSLGRTGGFQETQYF. Looking up the rest from reference TRBV5-8 and TRBJ2-5 gives the full variable domain: EAGVTQSPTHLIKTRGQQATLRCSPISGHTSVYWYQQALGLGLQFLLWYDEGEERNRGNFPPRFSGRQFPNYSSELNVNALELEDSALYLCASSLGRTGGFQETQYFGPGTRLLVL.

V is TRBV5-4 and J is TRBJ2-1; TRBD2 agrees at 7 bases. Trimming cost V 3 bases and J 7 bases; bases outside gene matches: 10. Germline V gives CDR1 SGHNT, CDR2 YYREEE (reference sequence). The CDR3 has 15 amino acids. The CDR3 DNA reads TGTGCCAGCAGCTCGGCGGGAGCGCCTATTAATGAGCAGTTCTTC. Translated: CASSSAGAPINEQFF.

The genes are TRBV15 and TRBJ2-4, with 11 bases lining up with TRBD1. Germline values: CDR1 LNHNV, CDR2 YYDKDF (reference sequence). The J segment lost 1 base and the V segment lost 0 bases, leaving 11 bases of the junction unmatched. The CDR3 extends over 20 amino acids. Written as DNA, the CDR3 is TGTGCCACCAGCAGAGAGAAAGGACAGGGGGCCGGCGGTGCCAAAAACATTCAGTACTTC. It codes for CATSREKGQGAGGAKNIQYF.

V and J are TRBV7-9 and TRBJ2-1; a weak D match, TRBD2 (6 bases). Germline V lookup: CDR1 SEHNR, CDR2 FQNEAQ (reference sequence). There are 12 residues in the CDR3. Trimming left V 5 bases short and J 13 bases short, with 15 bases between. This CDR3 reads CASSLRGRKQFF. The CDR3 DNA is TGTGCCAGCAGCCTTCGGGGGAGAAAACAGTTCTTC. Supplemented by reference TRBV7-9 and TRBJ2-1, the full variable domain reads DTGVSQNPRHKITKRGQNVTFRCDPISEHNRLYWYRQTLGQGPEFLTYFQNEAQLEKSRLLSDRFSAERPKGSFSTLEIQRTEQGDSAMYLCASSLRGRKQFFGPGTRLTVL.

The gene calls are TRBV5-1 and TRBJ2-4, with D possibly being TRBD2 (5 bases). Germline V gives CDR1 SGHRS, CDR2 YFSETQ. Trimming took off 6 bases at V and 9 bases at J, with 22 bases between the two ends. The CDR3 totals 15 residues. In DNA form, the CDR3 reads TGCGCCAGCAAACTCGACCCGAACGGGGAAACCATTCAGTACTTC. The encoded protein is CASKLDPNGETIQYF. Variable domain in full (rest from reference TRBV5-1 and TRBJ2-4): KAGVTQTPRYLIKTRGQQVTLSCSPISGHRSVSWYQQTPGQGLQFLFEYFSETQRNKGNFPGRFSGRQFSNSRSEMNVSTLELGDSALYLCASKLDPNGETIQYFGAGTRLSVL.

This chain links TRBV29-1 with TRBJ2-1; 8 bases map to TRBD2. The CDR3 has 13 amino acids. CDR1 and CDR2 from the germline V gene are SQVTM and ANQGSEA. Unmatched junction bases numbered 6, after V lost 3 bases and J lost 8 bases. The CDR3 DNA reads as TGCAGCGTTGATGGTCCGGGACTAGATGAGCAGTTCTTC. Translation gives CSVDGPGLDEQFF.